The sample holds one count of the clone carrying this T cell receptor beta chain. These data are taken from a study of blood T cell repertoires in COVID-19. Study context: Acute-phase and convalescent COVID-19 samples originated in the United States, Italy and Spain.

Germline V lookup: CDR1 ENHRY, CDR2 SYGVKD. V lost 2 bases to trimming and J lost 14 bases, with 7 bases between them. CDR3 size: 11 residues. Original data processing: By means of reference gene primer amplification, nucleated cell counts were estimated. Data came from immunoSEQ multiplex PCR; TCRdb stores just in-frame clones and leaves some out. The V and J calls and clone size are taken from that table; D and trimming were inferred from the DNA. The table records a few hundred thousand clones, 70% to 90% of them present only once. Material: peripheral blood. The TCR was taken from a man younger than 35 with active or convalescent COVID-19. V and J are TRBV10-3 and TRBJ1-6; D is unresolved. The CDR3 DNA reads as TGTGCCATCAGTGAGGCGGGGTCCCTCCACTTT. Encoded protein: CAISEAGSLHF.